A single sample is the source of the 31 T cell receptor beta chains below, sequenced in a study of blood T cell repertoires in COVID-19. This table comes from immunoSEQ multiplex PCR, and its TCRdb copy is limited to in-frame clones, with some not included. This table has 450,000 to 500,000 clones, about 88% appearing once. The source material was PBMCs or T cells enriched from blood (not recorded which). The receptors originated from an older woman who had recovered from COVID-19.

The rearrangement links TRBV7-2 to TRBJ2-2, with 8 bases that match TRBD1. V lost 5 bases, J lost 1 base, and 15 bases stayed unmatched. Germline assignment: CDR1 SGHTA and CDR2 FQGNSA. CDR3 length equals 19 residues. The CDR3 DNA sequence: TGTGCCAGCAGCCCGACCCGGACAGGGTCGTTCCAGAACACCGGGGAGCTGTTTTTT. This gives the protein CASSPTRTGSFQNTGELFF. The full variable domain, with the rest looked up from reference TRBV7-2 and TRBJ2-2, is GAGVSQSPSNKVTEKGKDVELRCDPISGHTALYWYRQSLGQGLEFLIYFQGNSAPDKSGLPSDRFSAERTGGSVSTLTIQRTQQEDSAVYLCASSPTRTGSFQNTGELFFGEGSRLTVL.

This chain uses TRBV27 with TRBJ2-5, with D uncertain. The CDR3 loop spans 12 amino acids. Trimming stripped 5 bases from V and 2 bases from J, with 6 bases between. Germline-derived CDR1 and CDR2 are MNHEY and SMNVEV (reference sequence). The chain's CDR3 is CASSVEQETQYF. The DNA for the CDR3 is TGTGCCAGCAGTGTGGAGCAAGAGACCCAGTACTTC.

The rearrangement joins TRBV7-2 to TRBJ1-6, with 7 bases identical to TRBD1. This CDR3 has 16 residues. The V segment lost 2 bases and the J segment 7 bases; nucleotides outside the gene matches: 8. CDR1 SGHTA and CDR2 FQGNSA come from the germline V gene. This CDR3 reads CASSLLQGEVNSPLHF. In nucleotides, the CDR3 is TGTGCCAGCAGCTTATTGCAGGGGGAAGTGAATTCACCCCTCCACTTT. Drawing the rest from reference TRBV7-2 and TRBJ1-6, the complete variable domain is GAGVSQSPSNKVTEKGKDVELRCDPISGHTALYWYRQSLGQGLEFLIYFQGNSAPDKSGLPSDRFSAERTGGSVSTLTIQRTQQEDSAVYLCASSLLQGEVNSPLHFGNGTRLTVT.

The chain links TRBV21-1 to TRBJ2-6; the D segment call TRBD1 is taken from the table without a DNA check. TRBV21-1 is annotated as a pseudogene. The CDR3 has 19 amino acids. The CDR3 nucleotides are TGTGCCAGCAGCAAAGTCCTGTGGGGGACAGTCTCTGGGGCCAACGTCCTGACTTTC. It is translated as CASSKVLWGTVSGANVLTF.

The chain has TRBV13 and TRBJ1-3, with D hard to call. The germline gives CDR1 PRHDT, CDR2 FYEKMQ (reference sequence). Trimming took off 5 bases at V and 0 bases at J, with 14 bases between the two ends. This CDR3 spans 16 amino acids. The CDR3 nucleotides are TGTGCCAGCAGCGCGAAGCCGAGCGGCTCTGGAAACACCATATATTTT. It is translated as CASSAKPSGSGNTIYF.

The chain employs TRBV6-6 and TRBJ1-2; 9 nucleotides agree with TRBD1. V was pared by 5 bases and J by 4 bases, with 23 bases of the junction left unmatched. The CDR3 covers 20 residues. Germline CDR1 reads MNHNY; CDR2 reads SVGAGI (reference sequence). The DNA of the CDR3 is TGTGCCAGCAGTCCCCCGGGACAGGGCCGGTCGTCTCGGTATGGCTATGGCTACACCTTC. Its translation is CASSPPGQGRSSRYGYGYTF.

The chain combines TRBV12-5 with TRBJ1-3; D gene unclear. V was clipped by 2 bases and J by 2 bases, with 10 bases between them. The CDR3 runs to 15 residues. The germline V gene encodes CDR1 LGHNT and CDR2 FRNRAP. Here the CDR3 reads CASGLSSLTGNTIYF. CDR3 DNA sequence: TGTGCTAGTGGTTTGTCCAGTCTGACTGGAAACACCATATATTTT.

The chain employs TRBV5-1 and TRBJ1-5, with TRBD1 as a possible D gene (6 bases). Looked up from germline, CDR1 is SGHRS and CDR2 is YFSETQ. CDR3 length equals 14 residues. V shed 1 base and J shed 5 bases, with 10 bases lying between them. The CDR3 reads CASSLRGGDQPQHF. For the CDR3, the DNA is TGCGCCAGCAGCTTGAGAGGGGGGGATCAGCCCCAGCATTTT.

The rearrangement links TRBV2 to TRBJ1-6; 10 bases map to TRBD1. The CDR3 runs to 13 residues. CDR1 is SNHLY, CDR2 FYNNEI, per germline. The CDR3 region is CARTGGGNSPLHF. CDR3 DNA: TGTGCTAGGACAGGGGGAGGTAATTCACCCCTCCACTTT.

This clone has just a few counts. This chain links TRBV5-5 with TRBJ2-1; 7 nucleotides align to TRBD1. CDR1 and CDR2 from the germline V gene are SGHKS and YYEKEE (reference sequence). The CDR3 extends over 15 amino acids. With 4 bases clipped from V and 2 bases from J, the junction kept 6 bases outside the gene matches. The CDR3 DNA reads as TGTGCCAGCAGCGAGACCGGGACAGCCTACAATGAGCAGTTCTTC. Translation: CASSETGTAYNEQFF.

This clone was observed once. This chain joins TRBV4-1 and TRBJ2-5; D not resolved. The CDR3 covers 15 residues. V lost 1 base and J 2 bases, leaving 11 bases between the germline ends. CDR1 and CDR2 (germline): MGHRA, YSYEKL. In nucleotides, the CDR3 is TGCGCCAGCAGCCAAGTGGAGCTGATTCAAGAGACCCAGTACTTC. Translated, it gives CASSQVELIQETQYF.

The chain combines TRBV5-1 with TRBJ1-1; D gene unclear. This CDR3 comprises 15 residues. The V gene's germline CDR1 is SGHRS and CDR2 YFSETQ. V lost 3 bases and J lost 1, with 13 bases in between. This CDR3 reads CASSSTDTRNTEAFF. Here the CDR3 DNA reads TGCGCCAGCAGCTCCACCGATACGAGGAACACTGAAGCTTTCTTT.

This chain's CDR3 is CASSSYGTGFSPLHF. CDR3 nucleotides: TGCGCCAGCAGCTCCTACGGGACAGGGTTTTCACCCCTCCACTTT. The rearrangement uses TRBV5-1 and TRBJ1-6; 9 bases fit TRBD1. The V gene end was trimmed by 3 bases and the J gene end by 9 bases; junction bases not matched to a gene: 7. Germline loops: CDR1 SGHRS, CDR2 YFSETQ. The CDR3 sequence is 15 residues long.

The rearrangement uses TRBV27 and TRBJ2-3, with D tentatively TRBD2 (5 bases). In germline, CDR1 is MNHEY, CDR2 SMNVEV (reference sequence). V was trimmed by 6 bases and J by 0 bases, leaving 7 bases between them. The CDR3 runs to 13 residues. The CDR3 reads CASRRASTDTQYF. CDR3 coding DNA: TGTGCCAGCAGGAGGGCTAGCACAGATACGCAGTATTTT.

Of note for this clone: The sample has other DNA sequences that encode this CDR3 too. The chain combines TRBV5-1 with TRBJ1-2; TRBD1 agrees at 8 bases. Looked up from germline, CDR1 is SGHRS and CDR2 is YFSETQ. This CDR3 is 13 amino acids long. V gave up 0 bases and J gave up 6 bases; unmatched junction bases: 1. CDR3 protein: CASSLDRGDGYTF. CDR3 DNA sequence: TGCGCCAGCAGCTTGGACAGGGGGGATGGCTACACCTTC.

The chain uses TRBV2 and TRBJ1-4; D remains unclear. This CDR3 has 14 amino acids. Germline assignment: CDR1 SNHLY and CDR2 FYNNEI. V was trimmed by 6 bases and J by 0 bases, leaving 8 bases between them. CDR3 DNA sequence: TGTGCCAGCAGCCCCCCAGCAACTAATGAAAAACTGTTTTTT. The encoded protein is CASSPPATNEKLFF.

This clone was seen a single time. The gene calls are TRBV7-9 and TRBJ1-5; D might be TRBD1 (5 bases). V lost 4 bases to trimming and J lost 5 bases, with 27 bases between them. The germline CDR1 and CDR2 sequences are SEHNR and FQNEAQ (reference sequence). This CDR3 spans 19 amino acids. CDR3 DNA: TGTGCCAGCAGCTCCGTCCCATCCGGGGACTTTGGCCTCGATCAGCCCCAGCATTTT. This sequence encodes CASSSVPSGDFGLDQPQHF. Filled out from reference TRBV7-9 and TRBJ1-5, the complete variable domain reads DTGVSQNPRHKITKRGQNVTFRCDPISEHNRLYWYRQTLGQGPEFLTYFQNEAQLEKSRLLSDRFSAERPKGSFSTLEIQRTEQGDSAMYLCASSSVPSGDFGLDQPQHFGDGTRLSIL.

The chain links TRBV13 to TRBJ2-5; maybe TRBD1 (5 bases). V was shortened by 2 bases and J by 5 bases, with 9 bases between the two germline ends. Germline V gene lookup returns CDR1 PRHDT and CDR2 FYEKMQ (reference sequence). CDR3 length equals 13 residues. This CDR3 is CASSLRGVETQYF. As DNA, the CDR3 is TGTGCCAGCAGCTTAAGGGGTGTGGAGACCCAGTACTTC. Filled out from reference TRBV13 and TRBJ2-5, the complete variable domain reads AAGVIQSPRHLIKEKRETATLKCYPIPRHDTVYWYQQGPGQDPQFLISFYEKMQSDKGSIPDRFSAQQFSDYHSELNMSSLELGDSALYFCASSLRGVETQYFGPGTRLLVL.

V gene TRBV12-3 or TRBV12-4 combines with J gene TRBJ1-2; TRBD1 might be the D (6 bases). CDR3 length equals 13 residues. Trimming removed 2 bases from V and 5 bases from J, with 9 bases in between. The CDR3 reads CASSLNRDYGYTF. The CDR3 DNA sequence: TGTGCCAGCAGTTTAAACAGGGATTATGGCTACACCTTC.

The rearrangement links TRBV9 to TRBJ1-2; TRBD1 is a possible D gene (6 bases). Germline lookup yields CDR1 SGDLS and CDR2 YYNGEE. This CDR3 is built from 14 residues. V dropped 3 bases and J dropped 2 bases, with 11 bases sitting between them. The CDR3 loop is CASSAGAPNYGYTF. CDR3 nucleotide sequence: TGTGCCAGCAGCGCAGGGGCCCCCAACTATGGCTACACCTTC.

This chain links TRBV5-1 with TRBJ2-7; D call uncertain. The CDR3 runs to 12 residues. Trimming shortened V by 1 base and J by 3 bases, and 5 bases separated the two germline ends. The germline gives CDR1 SGHRS, CDR2 YFSETQ. In DNA form, the CDR3 reads TGCGCCAGCAGCTTGAACGGCTACGAGCAGTACTTC. It is translated as CASSLNGYEQYF.

This clone has a handful of counts. The V and J genes are TRBV5-1 and TRBJ1-2; TRBD1 aligns across 8 bases. The V segment lost 3 bases and the J segment 1 base; nucleotides outside the gene matches: 5. The CDR3 contains 15 residues. Germline V gives CDR1 SGHRS, CDR2 YFSETQ. This CDR3 reads CASSSSTGVNYGYTF. The DNA for the CDR3 is TGCGCCAGCAGCTCGTCGACAGGGGTTAACTATGGCTACACCTTC. The full variable domain, with the rest looked up from reference TRBV5-1 and TRBJ1-2, is KAGVTQTPRYLIKTRGQQVTLSCSPISGHRSVSWYQQTPGQGLQFLFEYFSETQRNKGNFPGRFSGRQFSNSRSEMNVSTLELGDSALYLCASSSSTGVNYGYTFGSGTRLTVV.

Note on this clone: Sequence at one end of the junction differs from germline and may be a read error. This CDR3 is also generated by other DNA sequences in the sample. The chain carries TRBV5-4 and TRBJ1-6, with D maybe TRBD1 (6 bases). CDR1 and CDR2 from the germline V gene are SGHNT and YYREEE (reference sequence). There are 14 residues in the CDR3. The CDR3 region is CASSLGDRQSPLHF. In DNA form, the CDR3 reads TGTGCCAGCAGTTTGGGAGACAGGCAATCACCCCTCCACTTT.

The chain combines TRBV4-1 with TRBJ2-3; TRBD2 agrees at 8 bases. Germline V CDR1 and CDR2: MGHRA, YSYEKL. J gave up 0 bases and V 3 bases, and 11 bases lay outside the gene matches. The CDR3 totals 18 residues. DNA for the CDR3: TGCGCCAGCAGCCATAAAACGGCACTAGCGGCTAGCACAGATACGCAGTATTTT. Translating gives CASSHKTALAASTDTQYF.

CDR3 region: CASSFLDSTGELFF. The CDR3 DNA reads as TGTGCCAGCAGTTTTCTGGACAGCACCGGGGAGCTGTTTTTT. The chain has TRBV2 and TRBJ2-2, with D perhaps matching TRBD1 (6 bases). Germline CDR1 SNHLY, CDR2 FYNNEI. V lost 5 bases and J lost 4, with 11 bases in between. The CDR3 totals 14 residues.

The genes are TRBV7-9 and TRBJ1-1; D possibly corresponds to TRBD1 (5 bases). Germline values: CDR1 SEHNR, CDR2 FQNEAQ (reference sequence). V lost 6 bases and J lost 0, with 11 bases in between. The CDR3 sequence is 14 residues long. The CDR3 protein is CASREGPVNTEAFF. The CDR3 nucleotides are TGTGCCAGCAGGGAGGGGCCTGTGAACACTGAAGCTTTCTTT.

The V call is TRBV5-1, the J call TRBJ2-6; the match to TRBD1 covers 10 bases. This CDR3 contains 17 residues. Germline assignment: CDR1 SGHRS and CDR2 YFSETQ. V lost 3 bases and J lost 2; bases outside the gene matches: 5. DNA of the CDR3: TGCGCCAGCAGCTCGACAGGGGGCGTCACTGGGGCCAACGTCCTGACTTTC. Its protein is CASSSTGGVTGANVLTF.

This chain links TRBV2 with TRBJ2-7; 7 nucleotides agree with TRBD2. Germline trimming cut 6 bases from V and 2 bases from J; bases unmatched to any gene: 4. The CDR3 extends over 13 amino acids. Germline loops: CDR1 SNHLY, CDR2 FYNNEI. The CDR3 spells CASSSSGTYEQYV. CDR3 nucleotides: TGTGCCAGCAGCTCTAGCGGCACCTACGAGCAGTACGTC.

The chain couples TRBV5-1 to TRBJ2-2; D might be TRBD1 (6 bases). The germline CDR1 and CDR2 sequences are SGHRS and YFSETQ. The CDR3 is 15 amino acids. Trimming left V 7 bases short and J 3 bases short, with 16 bases between. The CDR3 nucleotides are TGCGCCAGCGGCCTTAGGGACACTTACACCGGGGAGCTGTTTTTT. Translated, it gives CASGLRDTYTGELFF.

This chain joins TRBV5-4 and TRBJ1-6, with D possibly matching TRBD1 (6 bases). Trimming stripped 0 bases from V and 6 bases from J, with 13 bases between. Per the germline V gene, CDR1 is SGHNT and CDR2 is YYREEE (reference sequence). The CDR3 is made up of 16 amino acids. The CDR3 loop is CASSLDPGVSNSPLHF. In nucleotides, the CDR3 is TGTGCCAGCAGCTTGGATCCAGGGGTTTCTAATTCACCCCTCCACTTT.

The chain carries TRBV3-1 (or the pseudogene TRBV3-2) and TRBJ2-7; D may be TRBD1 (6 bases). The CDR3 is 15 residues long. Looked up from germline, CDR1 is LGHDT and CDR2 is YNNKEL (reference sequence). With 3 bases removed from V and 1 base from J, the gap between germline ends came to 13 bases. CDR3 sequence reads: CASSHQGTNSYEQYF. The CDR3 coding sequence is TGTGCCAGCAGCCATCAGGGGACCAATTCCTACGAGCAGTACTTC.